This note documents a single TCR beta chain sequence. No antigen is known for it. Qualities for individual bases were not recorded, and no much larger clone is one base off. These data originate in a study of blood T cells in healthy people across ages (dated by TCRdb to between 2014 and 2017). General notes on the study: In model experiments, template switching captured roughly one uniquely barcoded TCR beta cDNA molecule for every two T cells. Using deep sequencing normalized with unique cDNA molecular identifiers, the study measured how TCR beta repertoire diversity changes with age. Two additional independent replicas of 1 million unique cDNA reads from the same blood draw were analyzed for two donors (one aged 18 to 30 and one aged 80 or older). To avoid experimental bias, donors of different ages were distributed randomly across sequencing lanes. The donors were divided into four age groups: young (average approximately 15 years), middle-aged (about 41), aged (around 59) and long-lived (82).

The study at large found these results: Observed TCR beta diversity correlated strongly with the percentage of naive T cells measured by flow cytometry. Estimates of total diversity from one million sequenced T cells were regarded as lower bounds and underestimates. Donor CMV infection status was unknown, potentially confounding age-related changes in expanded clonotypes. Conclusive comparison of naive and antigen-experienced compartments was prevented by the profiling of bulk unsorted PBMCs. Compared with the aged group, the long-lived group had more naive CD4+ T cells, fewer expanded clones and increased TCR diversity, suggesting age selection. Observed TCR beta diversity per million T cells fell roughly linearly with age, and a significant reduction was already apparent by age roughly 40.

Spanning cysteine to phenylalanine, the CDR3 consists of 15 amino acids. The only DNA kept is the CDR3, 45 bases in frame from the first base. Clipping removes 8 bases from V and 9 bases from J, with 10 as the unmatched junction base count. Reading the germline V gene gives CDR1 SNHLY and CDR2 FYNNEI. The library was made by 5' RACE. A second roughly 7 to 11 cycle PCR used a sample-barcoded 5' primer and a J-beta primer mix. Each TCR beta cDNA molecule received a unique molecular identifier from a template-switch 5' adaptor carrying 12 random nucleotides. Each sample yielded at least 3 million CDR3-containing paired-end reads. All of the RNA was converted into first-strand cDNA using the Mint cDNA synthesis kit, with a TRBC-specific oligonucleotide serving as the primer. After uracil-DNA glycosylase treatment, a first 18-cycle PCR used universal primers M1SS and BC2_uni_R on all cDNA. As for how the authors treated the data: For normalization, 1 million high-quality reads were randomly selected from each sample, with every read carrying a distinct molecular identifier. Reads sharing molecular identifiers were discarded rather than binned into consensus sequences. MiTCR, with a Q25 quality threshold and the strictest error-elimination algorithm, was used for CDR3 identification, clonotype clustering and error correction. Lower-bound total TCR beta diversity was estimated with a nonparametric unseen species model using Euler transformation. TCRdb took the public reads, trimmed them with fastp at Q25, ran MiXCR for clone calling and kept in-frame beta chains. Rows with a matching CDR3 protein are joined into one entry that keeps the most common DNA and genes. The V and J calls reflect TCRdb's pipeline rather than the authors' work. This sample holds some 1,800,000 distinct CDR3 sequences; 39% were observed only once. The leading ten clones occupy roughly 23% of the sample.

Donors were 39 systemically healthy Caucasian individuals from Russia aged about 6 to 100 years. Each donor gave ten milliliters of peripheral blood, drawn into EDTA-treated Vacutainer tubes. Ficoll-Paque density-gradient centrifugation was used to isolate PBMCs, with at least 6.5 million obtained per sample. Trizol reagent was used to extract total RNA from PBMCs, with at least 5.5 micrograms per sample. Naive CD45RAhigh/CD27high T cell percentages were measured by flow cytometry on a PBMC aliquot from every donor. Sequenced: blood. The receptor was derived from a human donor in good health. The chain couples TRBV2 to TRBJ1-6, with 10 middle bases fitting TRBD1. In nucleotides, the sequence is TGTGCCAGCGCACCGGGACAGGGGTACCTTTCACCCCTCCACTTT. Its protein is CASAPGQGYLSPLHF.